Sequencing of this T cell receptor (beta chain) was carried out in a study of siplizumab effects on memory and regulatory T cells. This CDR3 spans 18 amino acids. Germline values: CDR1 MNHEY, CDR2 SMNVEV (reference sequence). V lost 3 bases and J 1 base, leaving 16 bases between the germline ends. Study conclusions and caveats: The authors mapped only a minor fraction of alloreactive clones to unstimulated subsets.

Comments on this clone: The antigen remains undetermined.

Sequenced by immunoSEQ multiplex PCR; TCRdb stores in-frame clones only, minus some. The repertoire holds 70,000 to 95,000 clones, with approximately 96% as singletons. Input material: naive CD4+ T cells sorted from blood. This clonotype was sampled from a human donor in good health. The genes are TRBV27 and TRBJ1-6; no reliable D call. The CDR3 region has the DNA TGTGCCAGCAGTTTCGGGAGAGGGTTCGGGTCCTATAATTCACCCCTCCACTTT. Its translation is CASSFGRGFGSYNSPLHF.